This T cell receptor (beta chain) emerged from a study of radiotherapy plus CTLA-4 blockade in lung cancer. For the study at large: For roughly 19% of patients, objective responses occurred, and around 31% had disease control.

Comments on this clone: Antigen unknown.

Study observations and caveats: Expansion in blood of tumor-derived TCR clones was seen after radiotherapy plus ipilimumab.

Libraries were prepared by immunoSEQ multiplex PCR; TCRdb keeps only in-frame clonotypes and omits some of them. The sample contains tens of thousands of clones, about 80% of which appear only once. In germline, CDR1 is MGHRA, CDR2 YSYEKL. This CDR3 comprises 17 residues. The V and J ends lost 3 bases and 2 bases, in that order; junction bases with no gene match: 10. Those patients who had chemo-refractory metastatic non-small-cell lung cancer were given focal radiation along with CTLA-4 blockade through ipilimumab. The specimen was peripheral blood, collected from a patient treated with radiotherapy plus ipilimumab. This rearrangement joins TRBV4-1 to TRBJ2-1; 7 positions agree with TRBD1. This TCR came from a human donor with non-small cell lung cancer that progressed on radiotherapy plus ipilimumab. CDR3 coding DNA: TGCGCCAGCAGCCAGCACCAGGGGGAGACGCCCTACAATGAGCAGTTCTTC. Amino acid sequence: CASSQHQGETPYNEQFF.